This T cell receptor beta chain was found in a study of blood T cell repertoires in COVID-19. Study-level background: From the United States, Italy and Spain came samples of acute and convalescent COVID-19.

Germline trimming cut 0 bases from V and 1 base from J; bases unmatched to any gene: 1. Germline assignment: CDR1 WNHNN and CDR2 SYGVQD (reference sequence). The CDR3 contains 16 residues. In the authors' workflow: Using reference gene primer amplification, nucleated cell counts were estimated. Clones were read by immunoSEQ multiplex PCR, and TCRdb kept only the in-frame ones, dropping some. Clonal size and the V and J genes are those of that table, whereas D and trimming came from the DNA. The sample records 110,000 to 150,000 clones, around 89% being singletons. The V gene is TRBV10-1, the J gene TRBJ2-3, with 10 bases matching TRBD1. The receptor was isolated from a woman at least 80 years old with acute or convalescent COVID-19. The sequenced sample consisted of peripheral blood. As DNA, the CDR3 is TGCGCCAGCAGTGAGTCCGGACAGGGGGGCACAGATACGCAGTATTTT. Protein sequence: CASSESGQGGTDTQYF.